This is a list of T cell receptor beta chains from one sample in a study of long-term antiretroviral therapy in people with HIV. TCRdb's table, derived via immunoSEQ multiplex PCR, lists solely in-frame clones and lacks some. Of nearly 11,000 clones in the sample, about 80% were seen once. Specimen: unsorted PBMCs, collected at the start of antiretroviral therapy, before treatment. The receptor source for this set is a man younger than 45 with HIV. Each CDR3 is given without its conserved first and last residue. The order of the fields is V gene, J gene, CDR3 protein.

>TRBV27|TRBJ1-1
ASSLGFMNTEAF
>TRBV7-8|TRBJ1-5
ASSSMQGGQPQH
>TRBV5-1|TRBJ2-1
ASTSGGAYNEQF
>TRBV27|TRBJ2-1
ATLLVSSGTHEQF
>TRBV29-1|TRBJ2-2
SVEGSGVTGELF
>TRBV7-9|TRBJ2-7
ASSQEMTAATYEQY
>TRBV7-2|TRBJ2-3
ASSLIPAGGQADTQY
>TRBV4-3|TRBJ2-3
ASSQGERITDTQY
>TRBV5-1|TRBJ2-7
ASSATQGSYEQY
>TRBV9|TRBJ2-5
ASSVGERGETQY
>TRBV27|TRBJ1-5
ASSLRDPVGNQPQH
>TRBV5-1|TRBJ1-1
ASSEGIGGYTEAF
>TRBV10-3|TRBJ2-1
AISESVDPAASYNEQF
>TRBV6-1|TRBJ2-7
ASTRQGSSYEQY
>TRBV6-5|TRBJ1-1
ASRPGTSTEAF
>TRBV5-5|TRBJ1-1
ASSLEALGSQAF
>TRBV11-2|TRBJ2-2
ASSLAGGGGELF
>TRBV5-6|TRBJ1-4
ASSLTGINEKLF
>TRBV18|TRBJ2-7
ASSPSGRGSYEQY
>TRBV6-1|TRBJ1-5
ASSPNRGYSQPQH
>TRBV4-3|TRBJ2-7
ASSQEMTAATYEQY
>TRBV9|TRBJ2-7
ASSVVAGGGEQY
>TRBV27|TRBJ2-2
ASSLLAGGLFGELF
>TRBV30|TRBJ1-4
AFSGRGEKLF
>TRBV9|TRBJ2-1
ASSVVGVSYNEQF
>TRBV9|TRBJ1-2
ASSAANYGYT
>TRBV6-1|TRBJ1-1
ASRVMNTEAF
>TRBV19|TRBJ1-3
ASSIPQGAGNTIY
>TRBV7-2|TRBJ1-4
ASSSRDTFLTNEKLF
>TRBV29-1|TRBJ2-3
SVTLLRVADTQY
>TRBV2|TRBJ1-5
ASTFGQNNQPQH
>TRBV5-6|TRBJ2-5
ASSLGPPGLQETQY
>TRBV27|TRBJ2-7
ASRTASYEQY
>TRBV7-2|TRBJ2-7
ASSPGTYLYEQY
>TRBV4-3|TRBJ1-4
ASSQGGGINEKLF
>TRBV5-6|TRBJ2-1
ASSLQGSYGQF
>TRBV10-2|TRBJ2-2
ASSSGGLAGGYTGELF
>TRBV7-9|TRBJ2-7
ASSLVSSSYEQY
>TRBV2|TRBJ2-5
ASSEGSPALETQY
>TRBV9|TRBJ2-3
ASEGLAGDTQY
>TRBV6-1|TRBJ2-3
ASSRTSEPPDTQY
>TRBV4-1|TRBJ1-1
ASSPVIGAVNTEAF
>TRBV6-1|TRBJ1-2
ASSDPMGGYT
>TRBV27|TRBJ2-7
ASGSGNSYEQY
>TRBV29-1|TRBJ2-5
SVVLREKETQY
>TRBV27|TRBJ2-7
ASSSGLAGGYEQY
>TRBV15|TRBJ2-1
ATSSSPGGNEQF
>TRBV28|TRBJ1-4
ASSYPDRAEKLF
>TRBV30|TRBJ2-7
AWSQSPWTGGDEQY